The next 11 T cell receptor beta chains were all read from a single sample in a study of Tregs in tolerant kidney transplant recipients. TCRdb's table, derived via immunoSEQ multiplex PCR, lists solely in-frame clones and lacks some. The table has about 240,000 clones, more than 65% seen once. Material: CD4+ T cells from blood. The receptors come from a human donor in good health.

CDR3 nucleotide sequence: TGTGCCAGCAGCCCCAGTTCCCTAGCGGGGTCCGGGGAGCTGTTTTTT. This encodes CASSPSSLAGSGELFF. V usage is TRBV11-2 and J usage is TRBJ2-2, with TRBD2 matching 9 bases. The CDR3 has 16 amino acids. J lost 6 bases, V lost 5 bases, and 10 bases had no gene match. Germline lookup yields CDR1 SGHAT and CDR2 FQNNGV.

V and J are TRBV9 and TRBJ2-2; D remains ambiguous. This CDR3 region has 14 residues. Germline loops: CDR1 SGDLS, CDR2 YYNGEE. The V and J ends lost 3 bases and 2 bases respectively, with 8 bases between them. CDR3 sequence: CASSARLNTGELFF. CDR3 nucleotide sequence: TGTGCCAGCAGCGCCCGTCTAAACACCGGGGAGCTGTTTTTT.

V usage is TRBV5-1 and J usage is TRBJ2-7; 13 nucleotides align to TRBD2. Germline V gene sequence: CDR1 SGHRS, CDR2 YFSETQ. Trimming at V came to 0 bases and at J to 1 base, leaving 10 bases not matched to a gene. There are 19 residues in the CDR3. Here the CDR3 DNA reads TGCGCCAGCAGCTTGGGGACTAGCGGGAGTTATCAACCTTCCTACGAGCAGTACTTC. Translation: CASSLGTSGSYQPSYEQYF.

The V call is TRBV30, the J call TRBJ2-4; D call uncertain. This CDR3 is built from 18 residues. Germline CDR1 is GTSNPN and CDR2 is SVGIG (reference sequence). Trimming stripped 0 bases from V and 0 bases from J, with 18 bases between. For the CDR3, the DNA is TGTGCCTGGAGTGTCCGGGTCCTCTACCTGGAAGCCAAAAACATTCAGTACTTC. It codes for CAWSVRVLYLEAKNIQYF. The full variable domain, in which reference TRBV30 and TRBJ2-4 provide the parts outside the CDR3, is SQTIHQWPATLVQPVGSPLSLECTVEGTSNPNLYWYRQAAGRGLQLLFYSVGIGQISSEVPQNLSASRPQDRQFILSSKKLLLSDSGFYLCAWSVRVLYLEAKNIQYFGAGTRLSVL.

The gene calls are TRBV6-1 and TRBJ1-1; 8 bases line up with TRBD1. The CDR3 is made up of 14 amino acids. Germline V CDR1 and CDR2: MNHNS, SASEGT. With V trimmed by 5 bases and J by 1 base, 3 bases remained unmatched. Here the CDR3 reads CASSRDRQNTEAFF. The CDR3, as DNA: TGTGCCAGCAGTAGGGACAGGCAGAACACTGAAGCTTTCTTT.

The chain recombines TRBV5-1 with TRBJ2-5; D is perhaps TRBD1 (5 bases). Trimming pared 3 bases from V and 2 bases from J, leaving 11 bases between. Germline V gene lookup returns CDR1 SGHRS and CDR2 YFSETQ. The CDR3 covers 14 residues. Here the CDR3 DNA reads TGCGCCAGCAGCTACTCGACAGTACAAGAGACCCAGTACTTC. Translating it yields CASSYSTVQETQYF.

The chain has TRBV19 and TRBJ1-5; 7 bases are a match to TRBD1. This CDR3 is 15 amino acids long. From germline, CDR1 is LNHDA and CDR2 SQIVND (reference sequence). The junction had 12 bases not matched to a gene; V was cut back by 7 bases and J by 6 bases. This CDR3 is CASKDTAPGGQPQHF. CDR3 coding DNA: TGTGCCAGTAAAGACACGGCCCCAGGGGGTCAGCCCCAGCATTTT.

The J gene is TRBJ2-3, the V gene TRBV6-1; D not certain. Trimming took off 2 bases at V and 7 bases at J, with 22 bases between the two ends. CDR1 is MNHNS, CDR2 SASEGT, per germline. The CDR3 loop spans 17 amino acids. The CDR3 coding sequence is TGTGCCAGCAGTGAAAGGTTGGGGTCAGTCCCTGGAAATACGCAGTATTTT. The encoded protein is CASSERLGSVPGNTQYF.

The genes are TRBV12-5 and TRBJ1-1; 7 nucleotides agree with TRBD1. The germline CDR1 and CDR2 sequences are LGHNT and FRNRAP. With 2 bases clipped from V and 6 bases from J, the junction kept 15 bases outside the gene matches. The CDR3 runs to 17 residues. CDR3 nucleotide sequence: TGTGCTAGTGGTTTGATCCTACAGGGGAATGATCGACCTGAAGCTTTCTTT. Amino acid sequence: CASGLILQGNDRPEAFF.

This clone turned up a few times. The chain carries TRBV10-1 and TRBJ2-7; no definite D call. This CDR3 has 12 residues. V gave up 3 bases and J gave up 6 bases, with 9 bases separating them. In germline, CDR1 is WNHNN, CDR2 SYGVQD (reference sequence). The CDR3 loop reads CASSDQIGEQYF. DNA of the CDR3: TGCGCCAGCAGTGATCAGATCGGCGAGCAGTACTTC.

The chain couples TRBV5-1 to TRBJ2-2, with 13 bases identical to TRBD2. The CDR3 has 16 amino acids. Trimming took 5 bases from V and 3 from J; bases not matched to a gene: 4. Germline loops: CDR1 SGHRS, CDR2 YFSETQ. The chain's CDR3 is CASRGLAGADTGELFF. The CDR3 DNA is TGCGCCAGCAGAGGACTAGCGGGGGCGGACACCGGGGAGCTGTTTTTT. Full variable domain (outside the CDR3, taken from reference TRBV5-1 and TRBJ2-2): KAGVTQTPRYLIKTRGQQVTLSCSPISGHRSVSWYQQTPGQGLQFLFEYFSETQRNKGNFPGRFSGRQFSNSRSEMNVSTLELGDSALYLCASRGLAGADTGELFFGEGSRLTVL.